This TCR beta chain was recovered during a study of cytomegalovirus exposure and HLA in healthy donors (dated 2017 in TCRdb). Describing the broader study: An earlier analysis of roughly 630 of the donors reported 250 to 300 Gb of sequence data and 100 million to 130 million unique TCR beta sequences from 150 million to 200 million T cells. An early release that covered about 600 HLA-typed donors contained approximately 300 gigabases of sequencing data and tens of millions of unique TCR sequences. The genetic ancestry cluster associated with self-reported Caucasian donors included about four fifths of the 300 to 400 genotyped donors. The study aimed to test whether cataloging public T cell receptors could reveal signatures of past pathogen exposure. The study profiled the T cell repertoires of 500 to 800 subjects by immunosequencing and related them to cytomegalovirus serostatus. In addition to the first cohort of around 670 subjects, a separate validation cohort of around 110 different subjects was used. High-throughput TCR immunosequencing, statistical association of individual TCRs with disease status, and machine learning were combined to predict cytomegalovirus infection status. To study patterns of TCR occurrence, a later analysis re-analyzed previously published TCR beta repertoires from more than 550 donors and added high-resolution HLA genotyping. Rather than using new phenotypic data, the later analysis identified candidate immune exposures from TCR beta sequences and from how often those sequences occurred across donors. An earlier analysis of 500 to 750 of the donors applied high-throughput TCR beta sequencing to assess whether each TCR beta V gene segment acted as functional or pseudogenic. Donor age, sex, ethnicity and CMV serostatus were compiled together with the repertoire data. A later genetic analysis took genome-wide SNP genotypes for about 60% of the roughly 670 donors and used that subset as a discovery cohort. Every repertoire in the discovery cohort had been generated on one and the same sequencing platform. HLA typing included class I and class II loci at four-digit resolution. The number of typed donors differed by locus: about 629-630 for A, B, C, DRB1 and DQB1; 500 to 550 for DQA1; 606 for DPA1; and approximately 450 for DPB1. Four to six DR-DQ haplotypes were handled as single units for association and clustering, since linkage in the cohort was strong. Among 350 to 400 genotyped donors of the cohort, an average of about 240,000 unique TCR beta nucleotide sequences were sequenced per donor, roughly 20% of them non-productive.

As concerns this clone: It lacks a known antigen. Per-nucleotide qualities are absent, and no much larger clonotype sits a single base away.

The CDR1 and CDR2 encoded by the germline V gene are SQVTM and ANQGSEA. CDR3 length: 16 amino acids, cysteine to phenylalanine. This entry keeps only the CDR3 DNA: 48 bases, framed from base 1. A distance of 24 bases separates the germline ends of V and J, which lose 4 bases and 8 bases respectively. The cohort consisted of some 670 healthy bone marrow donors. At the time of sampling, all cohort members were nominally healthy, though unrecorded immune exposures were likely present. CMV serostatus was recorded as positive for almost 300 and negative for about 50% of the 666 cohort members, whereas no CMV serostatus was recorded for the donor in question. Each donor provided a peripheral blood sample, and peripheral blood mononuclear cells were used for TCR beta sequencing. The Qiagen DNeasy Blood Extraction Kit was used to extract genomic DNA from the blood cell samples. To prepare the library, the immunoSEQ multiplex PCR assay was applied. For the multiplex PCR, a mixture combining 60 forward primers for TCR Vbeta segments and 13 reverse primers for TCR Jbeta segments was used. The CDR3 region of rearranged TCR beta genes was amplified from genomic DNA with a multiplex PCR assay. The Illumina HiSeq System was used to sequence the amplified TCR beta libraries as 87-base-pair reads. The source study handled its data this way. A later analysis tallied about 77 million unique TCR beta chains across the approximately 670 repertoires, and about 10 million of those chains were shared by two or more donors. Raw reads were error-corrected and collapsed into unique sequences with a nearest-neighbor algorithm that merged closely related sequences to remove PCR and sequencing errors. CDR3 sequences were aligned to IMGT reference sequences to assign V, D and J gene segments. For a sequence to be retained, a match of at least six nucleotides was required to both a V gene segment and a J gene segment. A rearrangement counted as productive if the CDR3 had no stop codons and remained in frame with V and J, and every other rearrangement counted as non-productive. Following IMGT convention, CDR3 was defined as the stretch from the second conserved V-encoded cysteine up to the conserved J-encoded phenylalanine. In an earlier analysis of just under 600 of the donors, sequences lacking an unambiguous match to a single V gene segment were excluded. An earlier analysis of about 590 of the donors classified V segments as functional when productive rearrangements were above 56.7% and as segregating when the standard deviation between donors was above 5%. A statistical classification framework was developed to diagnose cytomegalovirus status using the catalog of TCR beta chain sequences. In a later analysis, V and J genes were assigned by comparing TCR nucleotide sequences against IMGT/GENE-DB human TR gene sequences. In a later analysis, CDR3 sequences and most-parsimonious VDJ recombination scenarios were assigned using the TCRdist pipeline. In a later analysis, each TCR beta chain was defined by its CDR3 amino acid sequence together with its V-gene family, and reads without a unique V-gene family were excluded. In a later analysis, fewer than 650 highly shared, low-generation-probability nucleotide sequences were removed to address suspected cross-contamination and a sequencing artifact. In a later analysis, a clonal expansion index for each public chain was calculated from normalized within-repertoire ranks of inferred template counts. Generation probabilities in a later analysis came from a VDJ recombination model fitted to out-of-frame rearrangements, and those results were checked against IGoR. A later analysis scored TCR-TCR, TCR-HLA and TCR-CMV co-occurrence with hypergeometric tests, applying a repertoire-size bias correction to TCR pairs. A later analysis estimated false discovery rates by permuting HLA or CMV assignments 20 times. In a later analysis, co-occurring TCRs were grouped using DBSCAN, and TCRdist sequence similarity was added for clustering within HLA-allele-positive subsets. Repertoires with fewer than 30,000 or more than 120,000 public chains were left out of co-occurrence clustering, as were about 5 repertoires with anomalous nucleotide sharing. Sourced from immuneACCESS, this table was stored by TCRdb with only in-frame sequences that have V and J called. A share of the clones is absent; for the studies checked, an unresolved V gene accounts for under half, and the remainder has no known explanation. V, J and clone size reflect that table, while D and trimming were determined from the DNA. In all, the sample holds some 130,000 clones, and roughly 77% of those were seen once. The ten top clones hold 4.8% of the sample.

Results and caveats for the whole study, not just this receptor: Fewer than 20 rarely observed V segments, including chromosome 9 orphons, were excluded from the earlier analysis of several hundred of the donors because counts were too low. A later genetic analysis associated a missense DCLRE1C variant with V-gene and J-gene trimming of TCR beta chains, and an independent cohort replicated the association. In a later analysis, several top co-occurrence clusters were reported to appear linked to parvovirus B19, influenza, CMV and Epstein-Barr virus. While some public TCRs were present in many individuals, most TCR sequences turned up only very rarely across donors. Correlated functional status among segregating V segments might reflect linkage disequilibrium, but an unknown experimental factor could not be ruled out. The 87-base-pair reads could not distinguish some IMGT-functional V segments, including TRBV6-2 and TRBV6-3, so those segments were excluded. The study listed 170 or so TCR beta chains as associated with cytomegalovirus. The cohort was sequenced for TCR beta chains only, and without alpha or paired-chain data the features that could be detected were limited. In a later analysis, the rate of TCR association differed among HLA loci, with DRB1 alleles having the most associated TCRs and HLA-C alleles having the fewest. HLA typing was unavailable for some donors at each locus, so association tests used only the typed subset. The classifier was reported to diagnose cytomegalovirus status with high specificity and sensitivity in both the original and validation cohorts. In an earlier analysis of fewer than 750 of the donors, most TCR beta V segments were observed in productive rearrangements about 87% or about 30% of the time, broadly matching IMGT annotations. The authors suggested that the approach could potentially be generalized to other disease states and immunological phenotypes. In a later genetic analysis, fewer N-insertions in productive TCRs were reported among donors in an Asian-associated ancestry cluster than the roughly 700-donor mean. Presence/absence analyses assumed roughly uniform sequencing depth across donors, an assumption that may not hold. When HLA alleles, especially DR and DQ, strongly co-occurred, attributing TCR associations to individual alleles was difficult. A further reported finding was that TCR beta sequences accurately predicted the HLA-A and HLA-B alleles for most subjects in the first cohort. In a later analysis, most CMV-associated TCR beta chains were found to appear HLA-restricted, with HLA associations seemingly driven largely by CMV exposure. In vitro tests confirmed that a few of the cytomegalovirus-associated TCR beta chains recognize cytomegalovirus antigens. A cluster of highly shared sequence variants was judged likely to be a technical artifact of the sequencing pipeline. In a later analysis, HLA-associated TCR beta chains showed more clonal expansion and lower generation probabilities than non-associated chains that were equally common. For the cohort, immune exposure information was limited to CMV serostatus. At a false discovery rate of 0.05, a later analysis linked 16,951 TCR beta sequences to specific HLA alleles.

What was sequenced was PBMCs. The sequence was obtained from a man aged 25 to 45 in good health. The rearrangement combines TRBV29-1 with TRBJ2-1; the D segment could be TRBD2, given 7 matching bases. The CDR3 reads as follows: CSVGGGRDLASDEQFF. The DNA is as follows: TGCAGCGTTGGGGGGGGCCGGGACCTAGCGTCGGATGAGCAGTTCTTC.